The clone carrying this TCR beta chain has just a few counts. The antigen is undetermined. Genomic DNA provided the template from which TCR beta VDJ and CDR3 profiles were obtained. TCRdb independently ran MiXCR on the reads; one entry per CDR3 protein. The table includes roughly 220,000 distinct CDR3 sequences, 55% to 65% detected once. Patients chosen for sequencing had shown CD8+CD57+ cell expansion by flow cytometry. V shed 3 bases, J shed 1 base, and the junction held 5 bases outside the gene matches. The CDR3 length is 15 residues. The germline V gene has CDR1 DFQATT and CDR2 SNEGSKA (reference sequence). The data originate from a study of CD8+CD57+ T cells in acquired aplastic anemia. Study-wide findings and caveats: Patients and controls shared 25 to 30 CD8+ CDR3 sequences, which appeared highly expressed in patients and within their immunodominant clones.

J is TRBJ2-7 and V is TRBV20-1, with 11 bases identical to TRBD2. The sequenced material came from sorted CD4+, CD8+, or CD8+CD57+ T cells (not recorded which) from PBMCs. The source is a human donor with aplastic anemia. The CDR3 is CSASVGTSGSYEQYF. In nucleotides, the CDR3 is TGCAGTGCTAGTGTTGGGACTAGCGGATCCTACGAGCAGTACTTC.